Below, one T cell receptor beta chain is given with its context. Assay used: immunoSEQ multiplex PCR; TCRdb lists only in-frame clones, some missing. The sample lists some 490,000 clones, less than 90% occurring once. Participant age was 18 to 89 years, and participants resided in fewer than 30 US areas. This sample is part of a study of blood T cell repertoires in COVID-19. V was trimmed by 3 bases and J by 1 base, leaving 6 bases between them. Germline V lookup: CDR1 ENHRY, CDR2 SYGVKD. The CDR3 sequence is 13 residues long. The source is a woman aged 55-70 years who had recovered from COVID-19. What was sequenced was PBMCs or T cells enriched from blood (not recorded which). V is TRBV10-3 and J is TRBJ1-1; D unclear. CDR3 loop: CAISEVRNTEAFF. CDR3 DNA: TGTGCCATCAGTGAAGTCAGGAACACTGAAGCTTTCTTT.